The entry below gives a single T cell receptor beta chain sequence along with its context. Its antigen is undetermined. The sample comes from a study of T cell responses to AZD1222 COVID-19 vaccine. Study results and caveats: Seropositivity was recorded at baseline in only a handful of AZD1222 recipients. It should be noted that donors were predominantly white British and more often female, and clonal diversity was possibly underestimated. Researchers took repertoire samples only after the peak T cell response had come.

In germline, CDR1 is SGHKS, CDR2 YYEKEE (reference sequence). The V and J ends lost 4 bases and 6 bases respectively, with 13 bases between them. The CDR3 loop spans 13 amino acids. Repertoires were generated with immunoSEQ multiplex PCR, while TCRdb's copy carries only in-frame clones and drops some. The sample contains about 140,000 clones, 80% to 95% of which appear only once. This receptor was identified in an adult in good health. The rearrangement links TRBV5-5 to TRBJ1-2, with D perhaps TRBD1 (6 bases). Specimen: peripheral blood, collected on day 0 of AZD1222 vaccination. CDR3 residues: CASSRISGDGYTF. In nucleotides, the CDR3 is TGTGCCAGCAGCCGTATATCAGGGGATGGCTACACCTTC.